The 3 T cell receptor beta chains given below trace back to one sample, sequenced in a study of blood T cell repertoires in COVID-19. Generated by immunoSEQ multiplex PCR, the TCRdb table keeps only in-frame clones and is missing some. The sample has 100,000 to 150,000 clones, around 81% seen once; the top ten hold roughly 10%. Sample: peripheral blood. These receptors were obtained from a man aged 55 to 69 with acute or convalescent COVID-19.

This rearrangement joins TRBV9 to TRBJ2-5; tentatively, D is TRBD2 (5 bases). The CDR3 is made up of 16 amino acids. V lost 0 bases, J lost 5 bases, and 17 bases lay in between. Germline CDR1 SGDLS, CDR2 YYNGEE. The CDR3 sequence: CASSVGPFGGRETQYF. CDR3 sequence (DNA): TGTGCCAGCAGCGTAGGACCCTTCGGCGGGCGTGAGACCCAGTACTTC. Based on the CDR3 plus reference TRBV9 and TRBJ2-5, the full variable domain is DSGVTQTPKHLITATGQRVTLRCSPRSGDLSVYWYQQSLDQGLQFLIQYYNGEERAKGNILERFSAQQFPDLHSELNLSSLELGDSALYFCASSVGPFGGRETQYFGPGTRLLVL.

The CDR3 nucleotides are TGTGCCAGCAGTTTATCTGGACTACTCTACAATGAGCAGTTCTTC. Protein sequence: CASSLSGLLYNEQFF. J is TRBJ2-1 and V is TRBV27; D is possibly TRBD2 (6 bases). CDR3 length: 15 amino acids. V was cut by 0 bases and J by 3 bases, with 9 bases left in between. Per germline, CDR1 MNHEY and CDR2 SMNVEV (reference sequence).

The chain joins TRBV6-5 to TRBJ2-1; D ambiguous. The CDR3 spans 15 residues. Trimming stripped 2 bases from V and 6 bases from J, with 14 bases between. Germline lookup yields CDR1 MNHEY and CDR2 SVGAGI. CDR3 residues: CASSYEARAGNEQFF. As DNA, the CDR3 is TGTGCCAGCAGTTACGAGGCCAGAGCTGGCAATGAGCAGTTCTTC.